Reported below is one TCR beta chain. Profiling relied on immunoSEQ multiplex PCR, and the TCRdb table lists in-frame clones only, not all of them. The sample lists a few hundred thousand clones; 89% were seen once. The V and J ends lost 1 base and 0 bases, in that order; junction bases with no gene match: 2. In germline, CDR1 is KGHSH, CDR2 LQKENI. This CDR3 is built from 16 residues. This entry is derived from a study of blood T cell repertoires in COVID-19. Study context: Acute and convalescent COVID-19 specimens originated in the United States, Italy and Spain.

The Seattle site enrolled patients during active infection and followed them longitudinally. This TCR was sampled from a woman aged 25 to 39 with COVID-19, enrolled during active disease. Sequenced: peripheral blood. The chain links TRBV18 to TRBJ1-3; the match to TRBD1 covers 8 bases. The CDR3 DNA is TGTGCCAGCTCACCACTGCAGGGGGCCTCTGGAAACACCATATATTTT. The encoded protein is CASSPLQGASGNTIYF.